Each of the 8 T cell receptor beta chains below was sequenced from the same sample in a study of blood T cell repertoires in COVID-19. Using immunoSEQ multiplex PCR, the repertoire was profiled, and TCRdb retains in-frame clones only, with some absent. The repertoire consists of 200,000 to 250,000 clones, with 86% occurring once and the leading ten covering 3% to 3.5%. Sequencing was done on a sample of PBMCs or T cells enriched from blood (not recorded which). These receptors all come from a woman between 50 and 59 years old in a cohort exposed to, infected with or recovered from COVID-19 (not recorded which).

V gene TRBV5-5 combines with J gene TRBJ2-3; D not resolved. Germline loops: CDR1 SGHKS, CDR2 YYEKEE (reference sequence). V gave up 2 bases and J gave up 0 bases, with 16 bases separating them. The CDR3 runs 17 residues. The CDR3 region has the DNA TGTGCCAGCAGCTTCCGCTCCACTGGTTCTAGCACAGATACGCAGTATTTT. Protein product: CASSFRSTGSSTDTQYF.

The genes are TRBV11-3 and TRBJ2-6, with 7 bases matching TRBD1. CDR3 size: 15 residues. V trimming: 3 bases; J trimming: 2 bases; junction bases outside the gene matches: 1. Germline-derived CDR1 and CDR2 are SGHNT and YENEEA. CDR3 in DNA: TGTGCCAGCAGCTTGGGGACAGCTGGGGCCAACGTCCTGACTTTC. It specifies CASSLGTAGANVLTF.

V is TRBV30 and J is TRBJ2-5; possible D gene TRBD2, 6 bases. The CDR3 is made up of 17 amino acids. CDR1 is GTSNPN and CDR2 is SVGIG in the germline V gene (reference sequence). The V end was cut by 2 bases, the J end by 2 bases, with 21 bases between. In DNA form, the CDR3 reads TGTGCCTGGAGTATGCGGTTGCGGGCAGGAGGGCAAGAGACCCAGTACTTC. Translation gives CAWSMRLRAGGQETQYF.

This clone was seen a single time. The rearrangement joins TRBV14 to TRBJ2-1, with TRBD1 matching 8 bases. J gave up 7 bases and V 3 bases, and 8 bases lay outside the gene matches. CDR3 length equals 15 residues. Per the germline V gene, CDR1 is SGHDN and CDR2 is FVKESK. CDR3 nucleotide sequence: TGTGCCAGCAGCCAGGGCAGGGGGCGCCGAAATGAGCAGTTCTTC. Protein product: CASSQGRGRRNEQFF.

The V and J genes are TRBV18 and TRBJ1-6, with D tentatively TRBD1 (6 bases). Trimming took 5 bases from V and 5 from J, leaving 7 bases between them. This CDR3 is 13 amino acids long. Per germline, CDR1 KGHSH and CDR2 LQKENI. CDR3 sequence reads: CASSTGNNSPLHF. CDR3 DNA sequence: TGTGCCAGCTCAACAGGGAATAATTCACCCCTCCACTTT.

The genes are TRBV29-1 and TRBJ1-1; D gene unclear. This CDR3 has 13 amino acids. Trimming left V 4 bases short and J 0 bases short, with 9 bases between. Germline-derived CDR1 and CDR2 are SQVTM and ANQGSEA. The CDR3 sequence: CSVVWQVNTEAFF. The CDR3 nucleotides are TGCAGCGTTGTCTGGCAGGTGAACACTGAAGCTTTCTTT.

This sequence joins TRBV19 and TRBJ2-2; 8 nucleotides match TRBD1. This CDR3 region has 13 residues. The junction had 8 bases not matched to a gene; V was cut back by 9 bases and J by 8 bases. From germline, CDR1 is LNHDA and CDR2 SQIVND (reference sequence). CDR3 sequence reads: CASRRTGRGELFF. The CDR3 bases are TGTGCCAGCAGGAGGACAGGGCGTGGGGAGCTGTTTTTT.

The chain combines TRBV24-1 with TRBJ2-3, with TRBD1 as a possible D gene (6 bases). Trimming left V 1 base short and J 5 bases short, with 12 bases between. Looked up from germline, CDR1 is KGHDR and CDR2 is SFDVKD. CDR3 length: 15 amino acids. The chain's CDR3 is CATSDFADRRDTQYF. CDR3 coding DNA: TGTGCCACCAGTGATTTCGCTGACAGGAGAGATACGCAGTATTTT.